This passage covers 21 T cell receptor beta chains from one sample sequenced in a study of vaccination effects on CD4 cells after COVID-19. Antigens for these TCRs are unknown. Viral peptide pool expansion of antigen-specific CD4+ T cells preceded sequencing in the ViraFEST assay. Isolating CD4+ T cells followed 9 to 11 days of culture. Measured with immunoSEQ multiplex PCR; TCRdb has only the in-frame clones, and not every one. The sample records tens of thousands of clones, approximately 74% being singletons. Sequences were derived from CD4+ T cells from PBMCs cultured with HCoV-229E spike peptides, sampled before COVID-19 vaccination. Receptors originate from a human donor who received a COVID-19 vaccine.

The gene calls are TRBV4-1 and TRBJ2-5; 10 positions agree with TRBD2. The CDR3 is made up of 15 amino acids. In germline, CDR1 is MGHRA, CDR2 YSYEKL. Trimming cost V 4 bases and J 4 bases; bases outside gene matches: 6. DNA of the CDR3: TGCGCCAGCAGCCCACTAGCGGGGCTGCCAGAGACCCAGTACTTC. It specifies CASSPLAGLPETQYF.

This clone has just one count. The rearrangement links TRBV30 to TRBJ1-1; D is undetermined. The V and J ends lost 0 bases and 11 bases respectively, with 13 bases between them. The V gene's germline CDR1 is GTSNPN and CDR2 SVGIG (reference sequence). This CDR3 has 12 residues. CDR3 sequence: CAWSVVGGIAFF. CDR3 in DNA: TGTGCCTGGAGTGTAGTTGGCGGCATCGCTTTCTTT.

This clone has a handful of counts. V and J are TRBV5-1 and TRBJ1-2; 7 bases are a match to TRBD1. This CDR3 contains 16 residues. Germline CDR1 reads SGHRS; CDR2 reads YFSETQ. J gave up 0 bases and V 2 bases, and 7 bases lay outside the gene matches. DNA for the CDR3: TGCGCCAGCAGCTTAACAGGGGCCGGAGCTAACTATGGCTACACCTTC. Residues: CASSLTGAGANYGYTF.

This chain uses TRBV18 with TRBJ2-2; the D is unclear. CDR1 KGHSH and CDR2 LQKENI come from the germline V gene. The V gene lost 3 bases and the J gene lost 3 bases, with 5 bases spanning the gap. This CDR3 region has 13 residues. The CDR3 loop is CASSPSYTGELFF. DNA of the CDR3: TGTGCCAGCTCACCGTCTTACACCGGGGAGCTGTTTTTT.

Of note for this clone: This sample includes further DNA sequences coding for the same CDR3. The chain has TRBV24-1 and TRBJ2-3; the D gene is possibly TRBD1 (6 bases). V was shortened by 5 bases and J by 1 base, with 9 bases between the two germline ends. The CDR3 contains 14 residues. Germline CDR1 is KGHDR and CDR2 is SFDVKD. CDR3 protein: CATSVRGGTDTQYF. In DNA form, the CDR3 reads TGTGCCACCAGTGTCAGGGGAGGCACAGATACGCAGTATTTT.

V is TRBV10-2 and J is TRBJ1-3; D not certain. CDR3 size: 15 residues. Germline V gene lookup returns CDR1 WSHSY and CDR2 SAAADI. V lost 5 bases and J 0 bases, leaving 11 bases between the germline ends. CDR3 sequence (DNA): TGCGCCAGCAGTTCCTCCCCGTACTCTGGAAACACCATATATTTT. Translation gives CASSSSPYSGNTIYF.

This clone has a handful of counts. This chain joins TRBV10-2 and TRBJ1-5; unclear D gene. Germline V gene sequence: CDR1 WSHSY, CDR2 SAAADI. This CDR3 is 13 amino acids long. V lost 7 bases, J lost 0 bases, and 7 bases lay in between. CDR3 nucleotide sequence: TGCGCCAGCAAGGGATATAGCAATCAGCCCCAGCATTTT. It encodes CASKGYSNQPQHF.

The rearrangement links TRBV6-5 to TRBJ2-3; D ambiguous. The CDR3 extends over 14 amino acids. CDR1 is MNHEY, CDR2 SVGAGI, per germline. V was clipped by 2 bases and J by 2 bases, with 8 bases between them. The CDR3 sequence: CASSYTPITDTQYF. CDR3 DNA: TGTGCCAGCAGTTACACTCCCATCACAGATACGCAGTATTTT.

This chain joins TRBV18 and TRBJ2-1, with 7 positions matching TRBD1. The CDR3 runs 17 residues. Trimming took 1 base from V and 5 from J; bases not matched to a gene: 11. CDR1 KGHSH and CDR2 LQKENI come from the germline V gene. CDR3 protein: CASSPRNPTGRNNEQFF. In DNA form, the CDR3 reads TGTGCCAGCTCACCACGTAATCCGACAGGGAGAAACAATGAGCAGTTCTTC.

This clone appeared a single time. The V gene is TRBV5-1, the J gene TRBJ1-2, with D tentatively TRBD1 (5 bases). Per germline, CDR1 SGHRS and CDR2 YFSETQ. Trimming pared 3 bases from V and 1 base from J, leaving 13 bases between. The CDR3 contains 15 residues. The CDR3 DNA reads TGCGCCAGCAGCTCCGGGACGGATGTTAACTATGGCTACACCTTC. This codes for CASSSGTDVNYGYTF.

The chain uses TRBV5-1 and TRBJ1-6; D not resolved. Germline lookup yields CDR1 SGHRS and CDR2 YFSETQ. With 4 bases removed from V and 10 bases from J, the gap between germline ends came to 15 bases. CDR3 length: 14 residues. The DNA of the CDR3 is TGCGCCAGCAGCCAAACGGGCCCGGGGTCACCCCTCCACTTT. This gives the protein CASSQTGPGSPLHF.

V gene TRBV6-2 or TRBV6-3 combines with J gene TRBJ1-1, with a possible D match to TRBD1 (6 bases). V dropped 5 bases and J dropped 9 bases, with 13 bases sitting between them. The germline CDR1 and CDR2 sequences are MNHEY and SVGEGT. This CDR3 has 12 residues. Here the CDR3 reads CASSNGQRKAFF. CDR3 bases: TGTGCCAGCAGTAACGGACAGCGTAAAGCTTTCTTT.

CDR3 coding DNA: TGCAGTGCTGAAGCTAGGGAGACCCAGTACTTC. It encodes CSAEARETQYF. The chain has TRBV20-1 and TRBJ2-5; D is ambiguous. The length of the CDR3 is 11 residues. Germline-derived CDR1 and CDR2 are DFQATT and SNEGSKA (reference sequence). V lost 5 bases to trimming and J lost 5 bases, with 9 bases between them.

The rearrangement links TRBV3-1 (or the pseudogene TRBV3-2) to TRBJ2-1; TRBD1 might be the D (6 bases). From germline, CDR1 is LGHDT and CDR2 YNNKEL (reference sequence). This CDR3 has 13 residues. V lost 5 bases to trimming and J lost 9 bases, with 14 bases between them. This CDR3 reads CASSSQGYSEQFF. The CDR3 DNA reads as TGTGCCAGCAGCTCACAGGGTTATAGTGAGCAGTTCTTC.

The chain recombines TRBV2 with TRBJ2-7, with 8 bases lining up with TRBD1. Per the germline V gene, CDR1 is SNHLY and CDR2 is FYNNEI. Trimming cost V 4 bases and J 6 bases; bases outside gene matches: 8. The length of the CDR3 is 14 residues. The CDR3 DNA reads as TGTGCCAGCAGTGGCGACAGGGGAACTGCCGAGCAGTACGTC. Encoded protein: CASSGDRGTAEQYV.

This chain uses TRBV5-1 with TRBJ2-5, with 8 bases lining up with TRBD1. This CDR3 has 14 residues. J gave up 5 bases and V 0 bases, and 3 bases lay outside the gene matches. CDR1 and CDR2 from the germline V gene are SGHRS and YFSETQ. CDR3 region: CASSLVTGGETQYF. CDR3 in DNA: TGCGCCAGCAGCTTGGTAACAGGGGGGGAGACCCAGTACTTC.

The chain couples TRBV7-3 to TRBJ2-2; 10 positions match TRBD1. The CDR3 covers 16 residues. The V gene's germline CDR1 is SGHTA and CDR2 FQGTGA. Trimming at V came to 5 bases and at J to 4 bases, leaving 7 bases not matched to a gene. CDR3 nucleotides: TGTGCCAGCAGCCCTCGGACAGGGGGTACCACCGGGGAGCTGTTTTTT. Protein: CASSPRTGGTTGELFF.

This clone was observed once. This chain joins TRBV10-1 and TRBJ1-5; D unresolved. Germline-derived CDR1 and CDR2 are WNHNN and SYGVQD (reference sequence). The length of the CDR3 is 12 residues. The V end lost 4 bases, the J end lost 8 bases, and 9 bases lay between the germline ends. The DNA for the CDR3 is TGCGCCAGCAGTGCCTCCCTGGAGCCCCAGCATTTT. Translated, it gives CASSASLEPQHF.

The V and J genes are TRBV7-9 and TRBJ1-5; 10 bases fit TRBD1. The CDR3 runs 18 residues. Germline lookup yields CDR1 SEHNR and CDR2 FQNEAQ (reference sequence). The V segment lost 6 bases and the J segment 2 bases; nucleotides outside the gene matches: 13. The CDR3 sequence: CASRIGQGDPLGNQPQHF. For the CDR3, the DNA is TGTGCCAGCAGGATCGGACAGGGGGACCCTCTGGGCAATCAGCCCCAGCATTTT.

The V and J genes are TRBV3-1 (or the pseudogene TRBV3-2) and TRBJ1-2, with a tentative D call TRBD1 (5 bases). Looked up from germline, CDR1 is LGHDT and CDR2 is YNNKEL (reference sequence). The CDR3 has 14 residues. The germline V and J ends were trimmed by 3 bases and 11 bases, with 19 bases remaining between them. The CDR3 loop reads CASSHAPRDKSYTF. In nucleotides, the CDR3 is TGTGCCAGCAGCCATGCCCCCAGGGATAAGAGTTACACCTTC.

V usage is TRBV5-1 and J usage is TRBJ2-1, with no clear D. The V end lost 4 bases, the J end lost 4 bases, and 6 bases lay between the germline ends. Germline V gene data show CDR1 as SGHRS and CDR2 as YFSETQ. CDR3 length equals 12 residues. The CDR3, as DNA: TGCGCCAGCAGCAACAGTTACAATGAGCAGTTCTTC. It is translated as CASSNSYNEQFF.